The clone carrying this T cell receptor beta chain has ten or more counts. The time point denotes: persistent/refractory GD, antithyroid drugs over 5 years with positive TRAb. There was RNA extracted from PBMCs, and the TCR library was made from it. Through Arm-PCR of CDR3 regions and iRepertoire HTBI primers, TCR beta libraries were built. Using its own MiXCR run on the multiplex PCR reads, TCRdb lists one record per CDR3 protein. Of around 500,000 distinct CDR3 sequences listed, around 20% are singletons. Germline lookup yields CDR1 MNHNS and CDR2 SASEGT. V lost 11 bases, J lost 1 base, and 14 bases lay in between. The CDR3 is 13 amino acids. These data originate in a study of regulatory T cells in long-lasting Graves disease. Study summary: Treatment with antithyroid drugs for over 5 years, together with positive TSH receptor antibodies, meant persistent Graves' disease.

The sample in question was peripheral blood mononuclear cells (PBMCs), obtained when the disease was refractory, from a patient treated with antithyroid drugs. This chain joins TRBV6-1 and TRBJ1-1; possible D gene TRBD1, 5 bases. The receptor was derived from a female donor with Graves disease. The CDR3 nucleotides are TGTGCCGGGACCGCAATCGCGAACACTGAAGCTTTCTTT. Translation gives CAGTAIANTEAFF.